This entry lists 20 T cell receptor beta chains sequenced from one sample in a study of blood T cell repertoires in COVID-19. Here immunoSEQ multiplex PCR was the method, and the copy in TCRdb shows in-frame clones only, minus some. The repertoire holds roughly 130,000 clones, with 60% to 85% as singletons. Sequencing was done on a sample of peripheral blood. These receptors originate from a man in his fifties or sixties with acute or convalescent COVID-19.

V and J are TRBV7-9 and TRBJ2-3; TRBD1 matches at 7 bases. The junction had 6 bases not matched to a gene; V was cut back by 3 bases and J by 3 bases. The CDR3 sequence is 15 residues long. Germline CDR1 and CDR2: SEHNR and FQNEAQ (reference sequence). DNA for the CDR3: TGTGCCAGCAGCTTTAGCACAGGGGTTACAGATACGCAGTATTTT. Its protein is CASSFSTGVTDTQYF.

The table lists this clone with a count of one. The chain carries TRBV21-1 and TRBJ1-2; TRBD1, the D gene given by the table, was not confirmed from the DNA. TRBV21-1 is a pseudogene. CDR3 length: 19 amino acids. The CDR3 here is CASSGGSGTGFQGSCGYTF. The DNA for the CDR3 is TGTGCCAGCAGCGGGGGCTCCGGGACAGGGTTTCAAGGGTCTTGTGGCTACACCTTC.

V usage is TRBV28 and J usage is TRBJ1-2; D remains unclear. The length of the CDR3 is 15 residues. Trimming cost V 4 bases and J 6 bases, with 18 bases left between them. Germline V lookup: CDR1 MDHEN, CDR2 SYDVKM. CDR3 in DNA: TGTGCCAGCAGTTCACCCGGATCACGGCAGGATGGCTACACCTTC. The encoded protein is CASSSPGSRQDGYTF.

The V and J genes are TRBV30 and TRBJ2-5; tentatively, D is TRBD2 (6 bases). CDR1 GTSNPN and CDR2 SVGIG come from the germline V gene (reference sequence). This CDR3 has 12 residues. V lost 8 bases to trimming and J lost 4 bases, with 14 bases between them. CDR3 region: CARAEEGETQYF. DNA for the CDR3: TGTGCCCGGGCGGAGGAGGGAGAGACCCAGTACTTC.

This chain's CDR3 is CASSEARLAGGNEQFF. CDR3 DNA: TGTGCCAGCAGTGAAGCGCGGCTAGCGGGGGGGAATGAGCAGTTCTTC. V and J are TRBV6-1 and TRBJ2-1, with TRBD2 matching over 12 bases. The germline V gene has CDR1 MNHNS and CDR2 SASEGT. J was trimmed by 7 bases and V by 0 bases; bases with no gene match: 4. The CDR3 consists of 16 residues.

The chain has TRBV19 and TRBJ1-5; D is undetermined. CDR3 length: 10 amino acids. V was pared by 10 bases and J by 7 bases, with 8 bases between. Germline V lookup: CDR1 LNHDA, CDR2 SQIVND (reference sequence). CDR3 in amino acids: CATGRQPQHF. In DNA form, the CDR3 reads TGTGCCACTGGGAGGCAGCCCCAGCATTTT.

The CDR3 here is CASSVANGNTIYF. For the CDR3, the DNA is TGTGCCAGCAGCGTAGCTAATGGAAACACCATATATTTT. The rearrangement joins TRBV9 to TRBJ1-3; D is unclear. V was clipped by 0 bases and J by 3 bases, with 4 bases between them. The CDR3 spans 13 residues. Germline values: CDR1 SGDLS, CDR2 YYNGEE. Using reference TRBV9 and TRBJ1-3 for the parts outside the CDR3, the full variable domain is DSGVTQTPKHLITATGQRVTLRCSPRSGDLSVYWYQQSLDQGLQFLIQYYNGEERAKGNILERFSAQQFPDLHSELNLSSLELGDSALYFCASSVANGNTIYFGEGSWLTVV.

For the CDR3, the DNA is TGTGCCAGCAGCTTCTGGACTGCAGAGACCCAGTACTTC. As protein: CASSFWTAETQYF. The chain uses TRBV7-2 and TRBJ2-5, with D perhaps matching TRBD2 (5 bases). The CDR3 loop spans 13 amino acids. Between the trimmed V and J ends, which lost 3 bases and 4 bases, there was a span of 9 bases. Germline CDR1 is SGHTA and CDR2 is FQGNSA.

In its sample, this clone was seen once. The genes are TRBV12-3 or TRBV12-4 and TRBJ2-5, with 7 nucleotides matching TRBD1. Trimming removed 5 bases from V and 7 bases from J; junction bases left unmatched: 7. This CDR3 is 13 amino acids long. This CDR3 reads CASSTQGSGTQYF. The DNA for the CDR3 is TGTGCCAGCAGTACACAGGGGTCTGGGACCCAGTACTTC.

The chain joins TRBV5-1 to TRBJ2-5, with TRBD1 matching 10 bases. This CDR3 has 14 amino acids. The V gene's germline CDR1 is SGHRS and CDR2 YFSETQ. The V segment lost 3 bases and the J segment 3 bases; nucleotides outside the gene matches: 2. CDR3 bases: TGCGCCAGCAGCTGGACAGGGGGTGAAGAGACCCAGTACTTC. Residues: CASSWTGGEETQYF.

This clone came up once. This chain joins TRBV19 and TRBJ1-2; D is undetermined. Trimming removed 8 bases at V and 1 base at J, with 8 bases between. CDR1 is LNHDA and CDR2 is SQIVND in the germline V gene (reference sequence). The CDR3 extends over 12 amino acids. The CDR3 bases are TGTGCCAGTGATGACAATAACTATGGCTACACCTTC. Translated: CASDDNNYGYTF.

This clone has just one count. The V gene is TRBV7-2, the J gene TRBJ2-1; 7 nucleotides agree with TRBD1. The germline gives CDR1 SGHTA, CDR2 FQGNSA. Trimming cost V 9 bases and J 9 bases; bases outside gene matches: 2. The CDR3 sequence is 10 residues long. CDR3 loop: CARGGVEQFF. DNA for the CDR3: TGTGCCAGAGGGGGCGTTGAGCAGTTCTTC. The full variable domain, completed using reference TRBV7-2 and TRBJ2-1, is GAGVSQSPSNKVTEKGKDVELRCDPISGHTALYWYRQSLGQGLEFLIYFQGNSAPDKSGLPSDRFSAERTGGSVSTLTIQRTQQEDSAVYLCARGGVEQFFGPGTRLTVL.

The rearrangement links TRBV5-5 to TRBJ2-2; D not resolved. This CDR3 region has 14 residues. Germline V gene lookup returns CDR1 SGHKS and CDR2 YYEKEE (reference sequence). V lost 2 bases to trimming and J lost 5 bases, with 10 bases between them. CDR3 nucleotide sequence: TGTGCCAGCAGCTTTGGCGCGGCTACCGGGGAGCTGTTTTTT. It encodes CASSFGAATGELFF.

As regards this clone: Other DNA sequences in this sample translate to the same CDR3. V is TRBV29-1 and J is TRBJ1-1, with D possibly being TRBD1 (5 bases). Per the germline V gene, CDR1 is SQVTM and CDR2 is ANQGSEA. V was shortened by 0 bases and J by 4 bases, with 12 bases between the two germline ends. CDR3 length equals 14 residues. The CDR3 region has the DNA TGCAGCGTTGAAGAGGTAAGGGGTGTCACTGAAGCTTTCTTT. It encodes CSVEEVRGVTEAFF.

In its sample, this clone was seen once. CDR3 protein: CASSLSTGMNTGELFF. CDR3 DNA sequence: TGTGCCAGCAGCTTGTCTACAGGGATGAACACCGGGGAGCTGTTTTTT. The rearrangement uses TRBV5-4 and TRBJ2-2; D is possibly TRBD1 (6 bases). Germline V gene data show CDR1 as SGHNT and CDR2 as YYREEE (reference sequence). Deletions cut 1 base from V and 1 base from J, with 11 bases between. The CDR3 runs to 16 residues.

A single count supports this clone. The chain joins TRBV5-4 to TRBJ2-5; D may be TRBD2 (6 bases). Germline CDR1 reads SGHNT; CDR2 reads YYREEE (reference sequence). The CDR3 runs to 14 residues. V was shortened by 4 bases and J by 1 base, with 11 bases between the two germline ends. CDR3 nucleotide sequence: TGTGCCAGCAGCCTGGGGGGAGCCCAAGAGACCCAGTACTTC. Encoded protein: CASSLGGAQETQYF.

The V call is TRBV10-1, the J call TRBJ2-3; the D gene is possibly TRBD2 (7 bases). The germline gives CDR1 WNHNN, CDR2 SYGVQD (reference sequence). V shed 3 bases and J shed 3 bases, with 13 bases lying between them. The CDR3 covers 15 residues. The CDR3 reads CASSEGGATTDTQYF. For the CDR3, the DNA is TGCGCCAGCAGTGAAGGGGGGGCCACAACAGATACGCAGTATTTT.

This chain uses TRBV7-9 with TRBJ1-1; tentative D call: TRBD1 (6 bases). The CDR3 contains 16 residues. Germline CDR1 and CDR2: SEHNR and FQNEAQ (reference sequence). The V end lost 6 bases, the J end lost 4 bases, and 21 bases lay between the germline ends. This CDR3 is CASRYNTGRGPTEAFF. The CDR3, as DNA: TGTGCCAGCAGATACAATACGGGCAGGGGACCCACTGAAGCTTTCTTT.

The chain has TRBV5-6 and TRBJ1-5; TRBD1 might be the D (6 bases). V was clipped by 5 bases and J by 7 bases, with 16 bases between them. Germline V gives CDR1 SGHDT, CDR2 YYEEEE. This CDR3 is 14 amino acids long. The CDR3 bases are TGTGCCAGCAGTCGTGACAGGTCGGGGCAGCCCCAGCATTTT. This codes for CASSRDRSGQPQHF.

V and J are TRBV29-1 and TRBJ1-2; D uncertain. V was trimmed by 5 bases and J by 3 bases, leaving 16 bases between them. The CDR3 has 14 amino acids. The germline V gene encodes CDR1 SQVTM and CDR2 ANQGSEA. CDR3 sequence reads: CSVIPVGIDYGYTF. The CDR3 DNA follows: TGCAGCGTTATCCCCGTCGGGATAGACTATGGCTACACCTTC.